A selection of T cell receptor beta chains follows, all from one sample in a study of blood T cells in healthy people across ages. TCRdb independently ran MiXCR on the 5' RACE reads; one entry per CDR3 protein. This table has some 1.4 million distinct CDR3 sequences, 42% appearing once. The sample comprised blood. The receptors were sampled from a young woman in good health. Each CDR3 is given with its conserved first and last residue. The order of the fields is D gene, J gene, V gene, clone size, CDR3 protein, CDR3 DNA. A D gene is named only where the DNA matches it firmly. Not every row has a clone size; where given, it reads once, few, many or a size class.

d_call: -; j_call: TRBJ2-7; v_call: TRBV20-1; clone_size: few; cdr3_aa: CSASTGGGSEQYF; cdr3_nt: TGCAGTGCGTCTACAGGGGGGGGCTCCGAGCAGTACTTC
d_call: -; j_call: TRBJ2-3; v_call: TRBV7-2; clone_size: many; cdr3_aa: CASTYLGVTDTQYF; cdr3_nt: TGTGCCAGCACCTACCTCGGGGTAACAGATACGCAGTATTTT
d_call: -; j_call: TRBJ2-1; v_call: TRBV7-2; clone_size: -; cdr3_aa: CASSLLGALTSNEQFF; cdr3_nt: TGTGCCAGCAGCCTCCTAGGGGCACTCACTTCAAATGAGCAGTTCTTC
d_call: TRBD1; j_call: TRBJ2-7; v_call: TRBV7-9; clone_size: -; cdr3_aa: CASSRTGNRYYEQYF; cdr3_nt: TGTGCCAGCAGCCGGACAGGGAATAGATACTACGAGCAGTACTTC
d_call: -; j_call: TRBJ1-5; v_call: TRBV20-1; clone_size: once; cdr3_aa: CSARDGNSNQPQHF; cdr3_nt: TGCAGTGCTAGGGACGGAAATAGCAATCAGCCCCAGCATTTT
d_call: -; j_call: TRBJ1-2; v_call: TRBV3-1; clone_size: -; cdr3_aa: CASSLGTPTHGYTF; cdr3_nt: TGTGCCAGCAGCCTTGGGACACCGACCCATGGCTACACCTTC
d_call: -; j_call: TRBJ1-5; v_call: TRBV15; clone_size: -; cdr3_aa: CATSYIPSGSRVGNQPQHF; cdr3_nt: TGTGCCACCAGCTATATCCCTTCAGGTAGTCGAGTGGGCAATCAGCCCCAGCATTTT
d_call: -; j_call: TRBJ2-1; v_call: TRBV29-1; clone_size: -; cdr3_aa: CSTDRGSPYNEQFF; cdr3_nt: TGCAGCACAGACCGGGGCAGCCCCTACAATGAGCAGTTCTTC
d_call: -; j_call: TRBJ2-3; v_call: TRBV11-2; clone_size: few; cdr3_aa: CASNPGGGRASDTQYF; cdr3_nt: TGTGCCAGCAACCCAGGGGGCGGGAGGGCCTCAGATACGCAGTATTTT
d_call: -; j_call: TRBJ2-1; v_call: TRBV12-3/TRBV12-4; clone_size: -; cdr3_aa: CASSLSSYEQFF; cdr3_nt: TGTGCCAGCAGTTTATCATCCTACGAGCAGTTCTTC
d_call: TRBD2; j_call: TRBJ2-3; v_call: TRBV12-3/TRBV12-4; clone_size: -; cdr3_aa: CASSLTSGLRADTQYF; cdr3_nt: TGTGCCAGCAGTTTGACTAGCGGGCTGAGAGCAGATACGCAGTATTTT
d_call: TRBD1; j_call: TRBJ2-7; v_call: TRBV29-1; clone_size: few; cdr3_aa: CSVESGTASYEQYF; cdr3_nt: TGCAGCGTTGAGTCGGGGACAGCCTCTTACGAGCAGTACTTC
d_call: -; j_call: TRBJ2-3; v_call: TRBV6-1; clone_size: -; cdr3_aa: CASSEIIPGGTFSDTQYF; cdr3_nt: TGTGCCAGCAGTGAAATAATCCCAGGCGGGACCTTCTCCGATACGCAGTATTTT
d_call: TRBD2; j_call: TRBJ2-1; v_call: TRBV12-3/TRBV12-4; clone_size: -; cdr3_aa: CASSFRPLLRRGGTPIDNEQFF; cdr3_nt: TGTGCCAGCAGTTTCCGTCCCCTACTAAGGCGGGGGGGTACACCCATCGACAATGAGCAGTTCTTC
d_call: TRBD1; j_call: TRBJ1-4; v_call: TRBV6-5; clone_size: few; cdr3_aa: CASSQGQTANEKLFF; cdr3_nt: TGTGCCAGCAGCCAGGGACAGACCGCTAATGAAAAACTGTTTTTT
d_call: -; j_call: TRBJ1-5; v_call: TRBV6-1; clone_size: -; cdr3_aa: CASFWAGSDQPQHF; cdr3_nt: TGTGCCAGCTTTTGGGCAGGGAGCGATCAGCCCCAGCATTTT
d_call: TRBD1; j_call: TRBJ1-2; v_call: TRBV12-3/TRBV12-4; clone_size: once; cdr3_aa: CASSYLSGGIGYGYTF; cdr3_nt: TGTGCCAGCAGTTATCTATCAGGGGGCATCGGCTATGGCTACACCTTC
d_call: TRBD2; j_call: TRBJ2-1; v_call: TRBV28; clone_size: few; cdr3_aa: CASSNSGTSGIEQFF; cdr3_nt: TGTGCCAGCAGTAACTCCGGGACTAGCGGGATTGAGCAGTTCTTC
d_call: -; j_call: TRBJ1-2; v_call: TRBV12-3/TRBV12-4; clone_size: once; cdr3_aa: CASGAGSGPYGYTF; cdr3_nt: TGTGCCAGCGGTGCCGGTAGTGGGCCCTATGGCTACACCTTC
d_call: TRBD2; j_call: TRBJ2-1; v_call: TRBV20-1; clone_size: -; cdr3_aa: CSARAGLAGAHGIDEQFF; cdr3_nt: TGCAGTGCTAGAGCGGGACTAGCGGGAGCACATGGTATCGATGAGCAGTTCTTC
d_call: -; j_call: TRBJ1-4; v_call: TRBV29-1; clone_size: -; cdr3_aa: CSVGGGLNEKLFF; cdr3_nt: TGCAGCGTCGGCGGGGGGCTCAATGAAAAACTGTTTTTT
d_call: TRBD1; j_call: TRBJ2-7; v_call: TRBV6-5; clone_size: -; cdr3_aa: CASSPGTGINNEQYF; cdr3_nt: TGTGCCAGCAGTCCAGGGACAGGGATCAACAATGAGCAGTACTTC
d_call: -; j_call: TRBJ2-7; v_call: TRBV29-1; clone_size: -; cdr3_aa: CSAQYGTVSYEQYF; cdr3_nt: TGCAGCGCCCAATATGGGACGGTCTCCTACGAGCAGTACTTC
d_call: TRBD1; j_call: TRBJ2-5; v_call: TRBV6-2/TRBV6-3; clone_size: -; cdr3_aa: CASSFPRQGAPVRETQYF; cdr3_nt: TGTGCCAGCAGTTTTCCGCGACAGGGGGCGCCGGTTCGTGAGACCCAGTACTTC
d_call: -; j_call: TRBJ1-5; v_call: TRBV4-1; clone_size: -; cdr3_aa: CASSQDRVRNQPQHF; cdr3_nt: TGCGCCAGCAGCCAAGATAGGGTGAGGAATCAGCCCCAGCATTTT
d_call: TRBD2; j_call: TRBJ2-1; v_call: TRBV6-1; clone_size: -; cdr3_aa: CASSPRGLASGGAYNEQFF; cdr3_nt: TGTGCCAGCAGCCCCAGGGGTTTGGCTAGCGGGGGGGCTTACAATGAGCAGTTCTTC
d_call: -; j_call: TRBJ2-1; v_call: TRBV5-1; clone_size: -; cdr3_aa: CASSLQRQPGYNEQFF; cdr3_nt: TGCGCCAGCAGCTTGCAGCGCCAGCCCGGCTACAATGAGCAGTTCTTC
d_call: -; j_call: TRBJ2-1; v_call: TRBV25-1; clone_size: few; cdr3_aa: CASSAVRGWPGNEQFF; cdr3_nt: TGTGCCAGCAGTGCCGTTCGGGGGTGGCCGGGGAATGAGCAGTTCTTC
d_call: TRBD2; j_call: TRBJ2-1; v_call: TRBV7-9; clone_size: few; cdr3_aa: CASTTVRPGGPSEQFF; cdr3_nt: TGTGCCAGCACCACAGTAAGACCGGGAGGGCCTAGTGAGCAGTTCTTC
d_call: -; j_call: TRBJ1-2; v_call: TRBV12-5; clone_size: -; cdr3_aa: CASGLGAGDYGYTF; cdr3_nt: TGTGCTAGTGGTTTGGGTGCAGGGGACTATGGCTACACCTTC
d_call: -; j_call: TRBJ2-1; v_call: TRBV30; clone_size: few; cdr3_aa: CAWSFGEQFF; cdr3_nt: TGTGCCTGGAGTTTTGGGGAGCAGTTCTTC
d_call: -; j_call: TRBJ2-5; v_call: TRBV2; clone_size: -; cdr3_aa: CASAPGPHQETRYF; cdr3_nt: TGTGCCAGCGCTCCGGGACCGCATCAAGAGACCCGGTACTTC
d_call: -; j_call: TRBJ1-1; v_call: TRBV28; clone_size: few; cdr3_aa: CASSLTGGEMLAFF; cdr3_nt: TGTGCCAGCAGTTTAACAGGCGGGGAGATGCTAGCTTTCTTT
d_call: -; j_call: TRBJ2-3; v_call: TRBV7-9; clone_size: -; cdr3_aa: CASSPPGESPSTDTQYF; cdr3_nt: TGTGCCAGCAGCCCCCCCGGGGAGAGCCCTAGCACAGATACGCAGTATTTT
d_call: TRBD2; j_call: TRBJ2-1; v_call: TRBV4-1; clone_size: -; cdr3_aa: CASSLLGSGSSYNEQFF; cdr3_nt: TGCGCCAGCAGCCTCCTTGGTAGCGGGAGCTCCTACAATGAGCAGTTCTTC
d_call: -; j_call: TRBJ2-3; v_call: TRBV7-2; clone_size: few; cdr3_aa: CASSPVGGNTDTQYF; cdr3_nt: TGTGCCAGCAGCCCCGTCGGGGGAAACACAGATACGCAGTATTTT
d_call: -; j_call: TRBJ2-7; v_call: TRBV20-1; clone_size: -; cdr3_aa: CSAEDSKGSYEQYF; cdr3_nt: TGCAGTGCTGAGGATAGTAAGGGCTCGTACGAGCAGTACTTC
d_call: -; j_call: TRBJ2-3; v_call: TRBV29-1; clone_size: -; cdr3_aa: CSVSTSFSTDTQYF; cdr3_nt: TGCAGCGTTTCTACTAGTTTTAGCACAGATACGCAGTATTTT
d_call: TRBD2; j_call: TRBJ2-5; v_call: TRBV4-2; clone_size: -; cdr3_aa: CASSQDTISSGGRETQYF; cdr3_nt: TGTGCCAGCAGCCAAGATACGATTTCTAGCGGGGGGCGAGAGACCCAGTACTTC
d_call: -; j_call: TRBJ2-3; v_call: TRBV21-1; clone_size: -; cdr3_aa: CASSKPRGGMGDFTDTQYF; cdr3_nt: TGTGCCAGCAGCAAACCCCGAGGAGGTATGGGGGACTTCACAGATACGCAGTATTTT
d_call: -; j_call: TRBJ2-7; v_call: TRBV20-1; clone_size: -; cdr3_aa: CSARPMEASYEQYF; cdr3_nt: TGCAGTGCTCGTCCGATGGAGGCCTCCTACGAGCAGTACTTC
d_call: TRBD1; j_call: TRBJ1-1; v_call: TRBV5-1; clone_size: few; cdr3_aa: CASSPDPGQGMKGTEAFF; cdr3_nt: TGCGCCAGCAGCCCCGACCCGGGACAGGGAATGAAGGGCACTGAAGCTTTCTTT
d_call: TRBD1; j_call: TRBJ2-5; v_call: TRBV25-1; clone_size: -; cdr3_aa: CTSSESKGGAKETQYF; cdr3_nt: TGTACCAGCAGTGAATCAAAAGGGGGCGCAAAAGAGACCCAGTACTTC
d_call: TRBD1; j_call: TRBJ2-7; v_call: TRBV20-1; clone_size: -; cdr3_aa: CSAVLQGAQYEQYF; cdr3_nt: TGCAGTGCTGTATTACAGGGGGCGCAGTACGAGCAGTACTTC
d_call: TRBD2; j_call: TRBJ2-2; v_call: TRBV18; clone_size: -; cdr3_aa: CASSPALAGGTNTGELFF; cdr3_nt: TGTGCCAGCTCACCAGCACTAGCGGGAGGAACCAACACCGGGGAGCTGTTTTTT
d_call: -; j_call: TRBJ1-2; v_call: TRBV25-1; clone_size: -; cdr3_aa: CASSETGGRGYGYTF; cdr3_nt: TGTGCCAGCAGTGAAACGGGGGGGCGAGGCTATGGCTACACCTTC
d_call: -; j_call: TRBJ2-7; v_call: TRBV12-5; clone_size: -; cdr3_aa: CASGFFLDRQSSYEQYF; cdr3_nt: TGTGCTAGTGGTTTTTTTTTAGACAGGCAAAGCTCCTACGAGCAGTACTTC
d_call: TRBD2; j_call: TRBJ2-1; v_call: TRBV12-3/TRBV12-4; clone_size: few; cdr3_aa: CASTLAGGSVYNINNEQFF; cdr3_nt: TGTGCCAGCACCCTAGCGGGGGGTTCCGTGTACAACATTAACAATGAGCAGTTCTTC